This T cell receptor (beta chain) was sequenced in a study of T-cell memory formation after mild COVID-19. From the 5' RACE reads, TCRdb called clonotypes with MiXCR, one entry per CDR3 protein. The data hold just under 350,000 distinct CDR3 sequences, with 10% to 15% observed a single time. This CDR3 contains 13 residues. Germline V gene lookup returns CDR1 KGHSH and CDR2 LQKENI. The V and J ends lost 6 bases and 1 base respectively, with 9 bases between them. This clonotype was seen ten or more times. The sequenced sample consisted of PBMCs or a T cell subset sorted from them (not recorded which). The gene calls are TRBV18 and TRBJ1-1; no clear D. The source of this sequence is a man aged 18 to 30 who had mild COVID-19 (a few samples of this study predate the infection). Cell type and time point are not known. In DNA, the CDR3 is TGTGCCAGCTCCCCGGGTTCGAACACTGAAGCTTTCTTT. Amino acids: CASSPGSNTEAFF.